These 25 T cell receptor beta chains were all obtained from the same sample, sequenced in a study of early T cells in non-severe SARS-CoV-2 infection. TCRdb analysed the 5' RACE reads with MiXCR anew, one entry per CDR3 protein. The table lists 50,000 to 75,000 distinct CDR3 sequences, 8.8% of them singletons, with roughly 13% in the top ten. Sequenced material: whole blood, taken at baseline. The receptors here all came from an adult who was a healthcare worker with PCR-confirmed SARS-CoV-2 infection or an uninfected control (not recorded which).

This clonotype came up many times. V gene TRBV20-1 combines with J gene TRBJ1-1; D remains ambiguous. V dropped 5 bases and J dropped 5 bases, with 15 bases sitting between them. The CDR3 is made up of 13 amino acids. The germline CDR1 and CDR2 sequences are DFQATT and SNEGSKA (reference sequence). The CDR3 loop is CSAQSIGNTEAFF. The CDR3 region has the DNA TGCAGTGCTCAGAGTATAGGAAATACTGAAGCTTTCTTT.

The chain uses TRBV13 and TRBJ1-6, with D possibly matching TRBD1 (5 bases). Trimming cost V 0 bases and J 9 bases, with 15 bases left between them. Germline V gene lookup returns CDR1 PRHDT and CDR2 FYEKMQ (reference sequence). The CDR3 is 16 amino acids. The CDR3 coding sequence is TGTGCCAGCAGCTTAGGAGGCGGGGCAGGGAGTTCACCCCTCCACTTT. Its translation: CASSLGGGAGSSPLHF.

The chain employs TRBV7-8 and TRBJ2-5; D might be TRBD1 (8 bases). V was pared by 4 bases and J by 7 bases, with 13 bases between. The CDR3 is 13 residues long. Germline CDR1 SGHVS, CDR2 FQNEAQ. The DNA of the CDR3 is TGTGCCAGCAGCTCTTACAGGGGGGGGACCCAGTACTTC. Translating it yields CASSSYRGGTQYF.

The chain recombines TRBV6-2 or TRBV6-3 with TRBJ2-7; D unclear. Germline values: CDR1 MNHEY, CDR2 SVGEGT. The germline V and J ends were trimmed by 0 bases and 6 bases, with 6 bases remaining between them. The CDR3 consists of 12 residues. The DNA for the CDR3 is TGTGCCAGCAGTTACTCGAGTGTCGAGCAGTACTTC. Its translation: CASSYSSVEQYF.

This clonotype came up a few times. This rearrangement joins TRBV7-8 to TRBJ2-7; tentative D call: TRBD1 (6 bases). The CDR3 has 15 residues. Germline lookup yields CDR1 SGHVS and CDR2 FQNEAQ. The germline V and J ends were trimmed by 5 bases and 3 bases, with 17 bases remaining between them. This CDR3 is CASSITGTSFYEQYF. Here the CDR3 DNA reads TGTGCCAGCAGCATCACAGGGACGTCCTTCTACGAGCAGTACTTC.

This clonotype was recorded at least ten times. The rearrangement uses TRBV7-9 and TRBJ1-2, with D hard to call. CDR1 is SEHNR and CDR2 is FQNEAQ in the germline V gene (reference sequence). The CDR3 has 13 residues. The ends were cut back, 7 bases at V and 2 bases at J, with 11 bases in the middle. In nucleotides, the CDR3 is TGTGCCAGCAACCCCCGTTTGAACTATGGCTACACCTTC. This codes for CASNPRLNYGYTF.

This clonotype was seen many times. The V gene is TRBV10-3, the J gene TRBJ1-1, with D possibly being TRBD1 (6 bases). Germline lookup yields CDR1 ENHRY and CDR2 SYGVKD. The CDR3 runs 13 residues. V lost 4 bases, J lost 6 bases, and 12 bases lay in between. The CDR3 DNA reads TGTGCCATCAGTGGGGCACAGGGCGCTGAAGCTTTCTTT. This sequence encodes CAISGAQGAEAFF.

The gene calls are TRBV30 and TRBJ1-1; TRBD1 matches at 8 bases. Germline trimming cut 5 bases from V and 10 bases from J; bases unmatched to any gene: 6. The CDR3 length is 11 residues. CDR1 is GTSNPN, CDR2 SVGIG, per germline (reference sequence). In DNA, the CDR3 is TGTGCCTGGGCTCAGGGGGCGCGAGCTTTCTTT. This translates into CAWAQGARAFF.

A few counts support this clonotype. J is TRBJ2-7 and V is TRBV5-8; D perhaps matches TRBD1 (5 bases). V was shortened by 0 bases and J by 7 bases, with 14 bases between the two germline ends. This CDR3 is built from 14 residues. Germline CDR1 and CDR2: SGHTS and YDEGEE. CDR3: CASSLEDTIGEQYF. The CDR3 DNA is TGTGCCAGCAGCTTGGAGGACACGATAGGAGAGCAGTACTTC.

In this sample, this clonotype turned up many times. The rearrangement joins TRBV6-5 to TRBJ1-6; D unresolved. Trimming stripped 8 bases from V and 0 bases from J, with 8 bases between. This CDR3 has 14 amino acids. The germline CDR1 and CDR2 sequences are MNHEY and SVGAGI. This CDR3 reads CASRRSSYNSPLHF. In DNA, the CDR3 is TGTGCCAGCCGAAGGAGCTCCTATAATTCACCCCTCCACTTT.

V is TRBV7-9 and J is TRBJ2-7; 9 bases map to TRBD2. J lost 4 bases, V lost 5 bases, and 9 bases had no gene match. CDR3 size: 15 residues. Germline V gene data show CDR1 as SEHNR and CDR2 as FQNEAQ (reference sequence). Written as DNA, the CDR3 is TGTGCCAGCAGCCGGGCAGCGGGGGGTTCTTACGAGCAGTACTTC. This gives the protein CASSRAAGGSYEQYF.

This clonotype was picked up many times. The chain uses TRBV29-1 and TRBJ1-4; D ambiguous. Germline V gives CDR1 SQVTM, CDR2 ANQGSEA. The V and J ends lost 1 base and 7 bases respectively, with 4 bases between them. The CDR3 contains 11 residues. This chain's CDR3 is CSVEGAEKLFF. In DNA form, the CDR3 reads TGCAGCGTTGAAGGAGCTGAAAAACTGTTTTTT.

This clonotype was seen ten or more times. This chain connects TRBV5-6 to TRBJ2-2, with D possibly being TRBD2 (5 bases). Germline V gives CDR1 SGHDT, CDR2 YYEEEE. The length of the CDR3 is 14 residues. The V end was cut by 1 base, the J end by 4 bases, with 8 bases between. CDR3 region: CASSLLTSTGELFF. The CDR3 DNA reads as TGTGCCAGCAGCTTGCTTACTAGCACCGGGGAGCTGTTTTTT.

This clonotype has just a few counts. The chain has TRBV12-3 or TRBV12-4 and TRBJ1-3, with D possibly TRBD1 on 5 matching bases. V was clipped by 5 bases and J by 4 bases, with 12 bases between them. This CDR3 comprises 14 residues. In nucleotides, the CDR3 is TGTGCCAGCAGTCGAGCGGGGGAAGGAAACACCATATATTTT. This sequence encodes CASSRAGEGNTIYF.

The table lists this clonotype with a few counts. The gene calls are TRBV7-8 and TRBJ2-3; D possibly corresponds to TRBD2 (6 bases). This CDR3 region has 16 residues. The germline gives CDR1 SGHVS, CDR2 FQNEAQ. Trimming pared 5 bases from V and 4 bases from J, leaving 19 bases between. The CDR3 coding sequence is TGTGCCAGCAGCCCCAGGTCACCAAAGCGGGCAGATACGCAGTATTTT. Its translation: CASSPRSPKRADTQYF.

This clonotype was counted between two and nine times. CDR3 residues: CASSWRVATEAFF. CDR3 bases: TGTGCCAGCAGTTGGAGGGTAGCCACTGAAGCTTTCTTT. The chain carries TRBV6-2 or TRBV6-3 and TRBJ1-1; D ambiguous. The CDR3 sequence is 13 residues long. Trimming removed 4 bases from V and 4 bases from J, with 10 bases in between. Germline V lookup: CDR1 MNHEY, CDR2 SVGEGT.

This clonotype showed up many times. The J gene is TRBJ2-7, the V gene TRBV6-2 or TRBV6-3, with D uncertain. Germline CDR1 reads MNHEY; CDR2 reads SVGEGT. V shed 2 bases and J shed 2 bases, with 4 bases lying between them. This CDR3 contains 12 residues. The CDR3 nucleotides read TGTGCCAGCAGTTACCCCCCCTACGAGCAGTACTTC. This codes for CASSYPPYEQYF.

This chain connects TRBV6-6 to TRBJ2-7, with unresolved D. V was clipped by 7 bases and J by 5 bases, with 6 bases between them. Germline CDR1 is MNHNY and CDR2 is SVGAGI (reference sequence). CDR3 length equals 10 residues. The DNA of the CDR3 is TGTGCCAGCAAACAAAACGAGCAGTACTTC. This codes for CASKQNEQYF.

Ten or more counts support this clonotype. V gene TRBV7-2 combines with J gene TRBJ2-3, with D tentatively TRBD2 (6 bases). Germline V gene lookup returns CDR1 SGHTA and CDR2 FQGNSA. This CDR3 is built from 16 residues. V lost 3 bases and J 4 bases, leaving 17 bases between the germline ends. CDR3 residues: CASSLGLQLDADTQYF. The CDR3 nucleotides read TGTGCCAGCAGCTTGGGACTCCAACTCGACGCAGATACGCAGTATTTT.

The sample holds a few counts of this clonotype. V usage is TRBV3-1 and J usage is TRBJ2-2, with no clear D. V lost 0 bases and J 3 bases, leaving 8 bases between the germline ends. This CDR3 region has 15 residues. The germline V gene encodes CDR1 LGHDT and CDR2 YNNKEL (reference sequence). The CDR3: CASSQDYGYTGELFF. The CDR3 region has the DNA TGTGCCAGCAGCCAAGATTACGGGTACACCGGGGAGCTGTTTTTT.

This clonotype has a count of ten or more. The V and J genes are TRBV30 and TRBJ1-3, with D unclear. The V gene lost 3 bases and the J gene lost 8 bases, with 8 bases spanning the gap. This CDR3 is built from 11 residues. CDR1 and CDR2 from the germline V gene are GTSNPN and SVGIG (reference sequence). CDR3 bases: TGTGCCTGGAGCTTAGGAGACACCATATATTTT. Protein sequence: CAWSLGDTIYF. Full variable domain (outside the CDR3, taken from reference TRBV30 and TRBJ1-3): SQTIHQWPATLVQPVGSPLSLECTVEGTSNPNLYWYRQAAGRGLQLLFYSVGIGQISSEVPQNLSASRPQDRQFILSSKKLLLSDSGFYLCAWSLGDTIYFGEGSWLTVV.

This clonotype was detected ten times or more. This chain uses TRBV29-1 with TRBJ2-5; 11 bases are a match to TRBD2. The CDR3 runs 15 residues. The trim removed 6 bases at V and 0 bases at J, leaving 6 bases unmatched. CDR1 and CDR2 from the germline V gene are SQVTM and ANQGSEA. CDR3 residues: CSVTGTSGDQETQYF. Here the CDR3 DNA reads TGCAGCGTGACAGGGACTAGCGGAGACCAAGAGACCCAGTACTTC.

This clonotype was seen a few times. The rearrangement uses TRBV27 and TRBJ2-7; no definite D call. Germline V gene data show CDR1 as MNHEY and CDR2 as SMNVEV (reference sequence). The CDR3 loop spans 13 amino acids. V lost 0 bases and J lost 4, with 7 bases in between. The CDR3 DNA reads TGTGCCAGCAGTTTATCACACGGTTACGAGCAGTACTTC. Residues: CASSLSHGYEQYF.

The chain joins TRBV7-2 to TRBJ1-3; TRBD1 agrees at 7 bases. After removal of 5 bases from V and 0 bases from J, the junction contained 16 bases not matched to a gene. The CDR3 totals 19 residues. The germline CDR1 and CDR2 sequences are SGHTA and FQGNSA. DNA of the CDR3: TGTGCCAGCAGCACACATCGGCCAGGGGGTAGGGTCTCTGGAAACACCATATATTTT. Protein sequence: CASSTHRPGGRVSGNTIYF.

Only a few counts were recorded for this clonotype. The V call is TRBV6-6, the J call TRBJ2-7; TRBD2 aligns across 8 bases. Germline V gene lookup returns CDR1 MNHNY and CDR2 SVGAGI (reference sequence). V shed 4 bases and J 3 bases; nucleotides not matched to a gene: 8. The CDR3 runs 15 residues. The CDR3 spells CASSSPGGGIYEQYF. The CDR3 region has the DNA TGTGCCAGCAGTTCCCCCGGGGGGGGTATCTACGAGCAGTACTTC.